This T cell receptor beta chain was identified during a study of cytomegalovirus exposure and HLA in healthy donors. Primers for the PCR totalled 60 Vbeta and 13 Jbeta. Only in-frame clones appear in the TCRdb table, and some are missing; sequencing was by immunoSEQ multiplex PCR. The repertoire holds roughly 100,000 clones, with 65% to 85% as singletons. V shed 2 bases and J shed 4 bases, with 14 bases lying between them. The germline gives CDR1 SEHNR, CDR2 FQNEAQ (reference sequence). The CDR3 is 16 amino acids. The chain employs TRBV7-9 and TRBJ2-2; D remains unclear. Sequenced material: PBMCs. The clonotype originates from a male donor in good health and CMV-seronegative. CDR3 in amino acids: CASSLTLAPRTGELFF. Here the CDR3 DNA reads TGTGCCAGCAGCTTAACCTTGGCTCCCCGCACCGGGGAGCTGTTTTTT. The full variable domain, completed using reference TRBV7-9 and TRBJ2-2, is DTGVSQNPRHKITKRGQNVTFRCDPISEHNRLYWYRQTLGQGPEFLTYFQNEAQLEKSRLLSDRFSAERPKGSFSTLEIQRTEQGDSAMYLCASSLTLAPRTGELFFGEGSRLTVL.